These T cell receptor beta chains were read from a single sample in a study of cytomegalovirus exposure and HLA in healthy donors. Profiled with immunoSEQ multiplex PCR; TCRdb holds only in-frame clones, not every one. The sample consists of 110,000 to 150,000 clones, roughly 9.7% of them appearing once. What was sequenced was PBMCs. The receptor source for this set is a man aged 50 to 60 in good health and CMV-seronegative. The CDR3 runs from the conserved cysteine through the conserved F or W. Each record gives: V gene, CDR3 length, clone size, D gene, J gene, CDR3 DNA, CDR3 protein. D genes are given only for firm matches. Clone size, where shown, is once, few, many, or a class for clones that have expanded.

v_call: TRBV27
cdr3_length: 15
clone_size: -
d_call: -
j_call: TRBJ2-7
cdr3_nt: TGTGCCAGCAGTTTACAGGGGTGGGGTACCTACGAGCAGTACTTC
cdr3_aa: CASSLQGWGTYEQYF

v_call: TRBV7-9
cdr3_length: 18
clone_size: -
d_call: TRBD2
j_call: TRBJ2-7
cdr3_nt: TGTGCCAGCAGTTTCGGGACTAGCGGGAGGGCGCGGAGAAACGAGCAGTACTTC
cdr3_aa: CASSFGTSGRARRNEQYF

v_call: TRBV19
cdr3_length: 17
clone_size: few
d_call: -
j_call: TRBJ1-1
cdr3_nt: TGTGCCAGTAGTATAGATCTAGGGCAGACTACGAACACTGAAGCTTTCTTT
cdr3_aa: CASSIDLGQTTNTEAFF

v_call: TRBV15
cdr3_length: 15
clone_size: -
d_call: TRBD1
j_call: TRBJ1-1
cdr3_nt: TGTGCCACCAGCAGAGGAACAGGGGGAAAAACTGAAGCTTTCTTT
cdr3_aa: CATSRGTGGKTEAFF

v_call: TRBV5-1
cdr3_length: 14
clone_size: few
d_call: -
j_call: TRBJ1-4
cdr3_nt: TGCGCCAGCAGCTTGGTTATATACACGGAAAAACTGTTTTTT
cdr3_aa: CASSLVIYTEKLFF

v_call: TRBV30
cdr3_length: 15
clone_size: -
d_call: -
j_call: TRBJ2-1
cdr3_nt: TGTGCCTGGGGACTTTGGGGGGGGGCCGCTGGTGAGCAGTTCTTC
cdr3_aa: CAWGLWGGAAGEQFF

v_call: TRBV7-9
cdr3_length: 18
clone_size: many
d_call: -
j_call: TRBJ1-1
cdr3_nt: TGTGCCAGCAGCCCAGGTTCGGGTGGTGTAGGGAGGAACACTGAAGCTTTCTTT
cdr3_aa: CASSPGSGGVGRNTEAFF

v_call: TRBV7-2
cdr3_length: 12
clone_size: few
d_call: -
j_call: TRBJ2-7
cdr3_nt: TGTGCCAGCAGCTCCCCGAGGGTCGAGCAGTACTTC
cdr3_aa: CASSSPRVEQYF

v_call: TRBV6-6
cdr3_length: 14
clone_size: few
d_call: TRBD2
j_call: TRBJ2-3
cdr3_nt: TGTGCCAGCAGTGCGGGGACTACCACAGATACGCAGTATTTT
cdr3_aa: CASSAGTTTDTQYF

v_call: TRBV6-5
cdr3_length: 15
clone_size: -
d_call: -
j_call: TRBJ1-2
cdr3_nt: TGTGCCAGCAGTTCCGCAGGGGCCGAAAACTATGGCTACACCTTC
cdr3_aa: CASSSAGAENYGYTF

v_call: TRBV10-1
cdr3_length: 16
clone_size: few
d_call: -
j_call: TRBJ1-6
cdr3_nt: TGCGCCAGCAGTTCCGAGCGTAGCTCCTATAATTCACCCCTCCACTTT
cdr3_aa: CASSSERSSYNSPLHF

v_call: TRBV7-3
cdr3_length: 15
clone_size: -
d_call: -
j_call: TRBJ2-7
cdr3_nt: TGTGCCAGCAGCCGCAGGGAAGCCAGAGACTACGAGCAGTACTTC
cdr3_aa: CASSRREARDYEQYF

v_call: TRBV2
cdr3_length: 15
clone_size: few
d_call: TRBD1
j_call: TRBJ1-5
cdr3_nt: TGTGCCAGCAGCTCGACGGGACAGAGCAATCAGCCCCAGCATTTT
cdr3_aa: CASSSTGQSNQPQHF

v_call: TRBV5-1
cdr3_length: 15
clone_size: few
d_call: TRBD1
j_call: TRBJ2-7
cdr3_nt: TGCGCCAGCAGCTCCTTGACAGGGGCAGGGTACGAGCAGTACTTC
cdr3_aa: CASSSLTGAGYEQYF

v_call: TRBV5-6
cdr3_length: 12
clone_size: -
d_call: -
j_call: TRBJ1-2
cdr3_nt: TGTGCCAGCAGCTTGGGTCCGGGTGGCTACACCTTC
cdr3_aa: CASSLGPGGYTF